These T cell receptor beta chains were read from a single sample in a study of breast tumors, draining lymph nodes, adjacent tissues. TCRdb recomputed calls from the multiplex PCR reads with MiXCR, one row per CDR3 protein. The sample carries approximately 19,000 distinct CDR3 sequences, roughly 50% recorded once. What was sequenced was breast tumor tissue. The receptors shown here come from a female donor with breast cancer. Some clones in this sample may be carry-over from other donors' samples. Both conserved end residues are part of each CDR3. Each record gives: J gene, clone size, V gene, D gene, CDR3 protein, CDR3 DNA. D genes are given only for firm matches. Rows give clone size only sometimes, using once, few, many, or a class for an expanded clone.

TRBJ2-7 many TRBV28 NA CASSFSREQYF TGTGCCAGCAGTTTTAGTCGCGAGCAGTACTTC
TRBJ1-2 many TRBV6-6 NA CASTQDTNGYTF TGTGCCAGCACCCAAGACACAAATGGCTACACCTTC
TRBJ2-4 many TRBV24-1 NA CATSRPGENIQYF TGTGCCACCAGTAGACCAGGGGAAAACATTCAGTACTTC
TRBJ2-2 NA TRBV29-1 TRBD2 CSVVGLAGSGGELFF TGCAGCGTAGTGGGACTAGCGGGAAGTGGCGGGGAGCTGTTTTTT
TRBJ1-2 many TRBV6-5 NA CASRPPSGVGGYGYTF TGTGCCAGCAGACCACCTTCAGGGGTTGGTGGCTATGGCTACACCTTC
TRBJ2-6 NA TRBV12-3/TRBV12-4 TRBD2 CASSAGLAGVPGANVLTF TGTGCCAGCAGTGCGGGACTAGCGGGAGTACCCGGGGCCAACGTCCTGACTTTC
TRBJ2-5 NA TRBV7-8 TRBD2 CASSLSAGGRETHYF TGTGCCAGCAGCTTATCAGCGGGGGGGCGTGAGACCCACTACTTC
TRBJ2-7 NA TRBV6-1 TRBD2 CASIGTSGLEQYF TGTGCCAGCATAGGGACTAGCGGGCTCGAGCAGTACTTC
TRBJ2-2 medium-sized TRBV5-1 TRBD2 CASRTSGTTGTGELFF TGCGCCAGCAGGACTAGCGGGACGACAGGGACCGGGGAGCTGTTTTTT
TRBJ1-2 many TRBV19 NA CASSTRTYERGYTF TGTGCCAGTAGTACCCGGACCTATGAGAGAGGCTACACCTTC
TRBJ2-1 NA TRBV11-2 NA CASRPDGAYNEQFF TGTGCCAGCAGGCCTGACGGAGCCTACAACGAGCAGTTCTTC